This T cell receptor (beta chain) comes out of a study of OX40 agonist ivuxolimab in advanced cancers. In germline, CDR1 is SNHLY, CDR2 FYNNEI. CDR3 length equals 11 residues. The V and J ends lost 3 bases and 7 bases respectively, with 6 bases between them. Worth noting for this clone: The target antigen is unknown.

Using immunoSEQ multiplex PCR, the repertoire was profiled, and TCRdb retains in-frame clones only, with some absent. The sample carries about 18,000 clones, approximately 85% recorded once. Notes on the study in general: CD8+ T cells averaged more expanded clones than CD4+.

This chain uses TRBV2 with TRBJ1-1, with D unresolved. The clonotype originates from an adult with an advanced solid tumor such as melanoma, head and neck, liver or kidney cancer. Here the sequenced sample was CD4+ or CD8+ T cells sorted from blood, taken in a trial of the OX40 agonist ivuxolimab. The DNA for the CDR3 is TGTGCCAGCAGTGACGGACTTGAAGCTTTCTTT. Its translation is CASSDGLEAFF.